The present T cell receptor beta chain was sequenced within a study of cytomegalovirus exposure and HLA in healthy donors. Study-wide findings and caveats: Overall, under 200 TCR beta chains were annotated as cytomegalovirus-associated.

The data were produced by immunoSEQ multiplex PCR, yet TCRdb's version contains in-frame clones alone and is incomplete. This table holds about 160,000 clones, about 90% found once. Germline V lookup: CDR1 MNHEY, CDR2 SVGAGI. The germline V and J ends were trimmed by 7 bases and 0 bases, with 12 bases remaining between them. The CDR3 is 14 amino acids. For this clone: Its antigen is not known.

The V and J genes are TRBV6-5 and TRBJ2-5, with a weak D call TRBD2 (6 bases). The TCR sequence derives from a woman under 30 in good health and CMV-seropositive. Sequences were obtained from PBMCs. The CDR3 here is CASMGGSYQETQYF. Written as DNA, the CDR3 is TGTGCCAGCATGGGAGGAAGCTACCAAGAGACCCAGTACTTC.